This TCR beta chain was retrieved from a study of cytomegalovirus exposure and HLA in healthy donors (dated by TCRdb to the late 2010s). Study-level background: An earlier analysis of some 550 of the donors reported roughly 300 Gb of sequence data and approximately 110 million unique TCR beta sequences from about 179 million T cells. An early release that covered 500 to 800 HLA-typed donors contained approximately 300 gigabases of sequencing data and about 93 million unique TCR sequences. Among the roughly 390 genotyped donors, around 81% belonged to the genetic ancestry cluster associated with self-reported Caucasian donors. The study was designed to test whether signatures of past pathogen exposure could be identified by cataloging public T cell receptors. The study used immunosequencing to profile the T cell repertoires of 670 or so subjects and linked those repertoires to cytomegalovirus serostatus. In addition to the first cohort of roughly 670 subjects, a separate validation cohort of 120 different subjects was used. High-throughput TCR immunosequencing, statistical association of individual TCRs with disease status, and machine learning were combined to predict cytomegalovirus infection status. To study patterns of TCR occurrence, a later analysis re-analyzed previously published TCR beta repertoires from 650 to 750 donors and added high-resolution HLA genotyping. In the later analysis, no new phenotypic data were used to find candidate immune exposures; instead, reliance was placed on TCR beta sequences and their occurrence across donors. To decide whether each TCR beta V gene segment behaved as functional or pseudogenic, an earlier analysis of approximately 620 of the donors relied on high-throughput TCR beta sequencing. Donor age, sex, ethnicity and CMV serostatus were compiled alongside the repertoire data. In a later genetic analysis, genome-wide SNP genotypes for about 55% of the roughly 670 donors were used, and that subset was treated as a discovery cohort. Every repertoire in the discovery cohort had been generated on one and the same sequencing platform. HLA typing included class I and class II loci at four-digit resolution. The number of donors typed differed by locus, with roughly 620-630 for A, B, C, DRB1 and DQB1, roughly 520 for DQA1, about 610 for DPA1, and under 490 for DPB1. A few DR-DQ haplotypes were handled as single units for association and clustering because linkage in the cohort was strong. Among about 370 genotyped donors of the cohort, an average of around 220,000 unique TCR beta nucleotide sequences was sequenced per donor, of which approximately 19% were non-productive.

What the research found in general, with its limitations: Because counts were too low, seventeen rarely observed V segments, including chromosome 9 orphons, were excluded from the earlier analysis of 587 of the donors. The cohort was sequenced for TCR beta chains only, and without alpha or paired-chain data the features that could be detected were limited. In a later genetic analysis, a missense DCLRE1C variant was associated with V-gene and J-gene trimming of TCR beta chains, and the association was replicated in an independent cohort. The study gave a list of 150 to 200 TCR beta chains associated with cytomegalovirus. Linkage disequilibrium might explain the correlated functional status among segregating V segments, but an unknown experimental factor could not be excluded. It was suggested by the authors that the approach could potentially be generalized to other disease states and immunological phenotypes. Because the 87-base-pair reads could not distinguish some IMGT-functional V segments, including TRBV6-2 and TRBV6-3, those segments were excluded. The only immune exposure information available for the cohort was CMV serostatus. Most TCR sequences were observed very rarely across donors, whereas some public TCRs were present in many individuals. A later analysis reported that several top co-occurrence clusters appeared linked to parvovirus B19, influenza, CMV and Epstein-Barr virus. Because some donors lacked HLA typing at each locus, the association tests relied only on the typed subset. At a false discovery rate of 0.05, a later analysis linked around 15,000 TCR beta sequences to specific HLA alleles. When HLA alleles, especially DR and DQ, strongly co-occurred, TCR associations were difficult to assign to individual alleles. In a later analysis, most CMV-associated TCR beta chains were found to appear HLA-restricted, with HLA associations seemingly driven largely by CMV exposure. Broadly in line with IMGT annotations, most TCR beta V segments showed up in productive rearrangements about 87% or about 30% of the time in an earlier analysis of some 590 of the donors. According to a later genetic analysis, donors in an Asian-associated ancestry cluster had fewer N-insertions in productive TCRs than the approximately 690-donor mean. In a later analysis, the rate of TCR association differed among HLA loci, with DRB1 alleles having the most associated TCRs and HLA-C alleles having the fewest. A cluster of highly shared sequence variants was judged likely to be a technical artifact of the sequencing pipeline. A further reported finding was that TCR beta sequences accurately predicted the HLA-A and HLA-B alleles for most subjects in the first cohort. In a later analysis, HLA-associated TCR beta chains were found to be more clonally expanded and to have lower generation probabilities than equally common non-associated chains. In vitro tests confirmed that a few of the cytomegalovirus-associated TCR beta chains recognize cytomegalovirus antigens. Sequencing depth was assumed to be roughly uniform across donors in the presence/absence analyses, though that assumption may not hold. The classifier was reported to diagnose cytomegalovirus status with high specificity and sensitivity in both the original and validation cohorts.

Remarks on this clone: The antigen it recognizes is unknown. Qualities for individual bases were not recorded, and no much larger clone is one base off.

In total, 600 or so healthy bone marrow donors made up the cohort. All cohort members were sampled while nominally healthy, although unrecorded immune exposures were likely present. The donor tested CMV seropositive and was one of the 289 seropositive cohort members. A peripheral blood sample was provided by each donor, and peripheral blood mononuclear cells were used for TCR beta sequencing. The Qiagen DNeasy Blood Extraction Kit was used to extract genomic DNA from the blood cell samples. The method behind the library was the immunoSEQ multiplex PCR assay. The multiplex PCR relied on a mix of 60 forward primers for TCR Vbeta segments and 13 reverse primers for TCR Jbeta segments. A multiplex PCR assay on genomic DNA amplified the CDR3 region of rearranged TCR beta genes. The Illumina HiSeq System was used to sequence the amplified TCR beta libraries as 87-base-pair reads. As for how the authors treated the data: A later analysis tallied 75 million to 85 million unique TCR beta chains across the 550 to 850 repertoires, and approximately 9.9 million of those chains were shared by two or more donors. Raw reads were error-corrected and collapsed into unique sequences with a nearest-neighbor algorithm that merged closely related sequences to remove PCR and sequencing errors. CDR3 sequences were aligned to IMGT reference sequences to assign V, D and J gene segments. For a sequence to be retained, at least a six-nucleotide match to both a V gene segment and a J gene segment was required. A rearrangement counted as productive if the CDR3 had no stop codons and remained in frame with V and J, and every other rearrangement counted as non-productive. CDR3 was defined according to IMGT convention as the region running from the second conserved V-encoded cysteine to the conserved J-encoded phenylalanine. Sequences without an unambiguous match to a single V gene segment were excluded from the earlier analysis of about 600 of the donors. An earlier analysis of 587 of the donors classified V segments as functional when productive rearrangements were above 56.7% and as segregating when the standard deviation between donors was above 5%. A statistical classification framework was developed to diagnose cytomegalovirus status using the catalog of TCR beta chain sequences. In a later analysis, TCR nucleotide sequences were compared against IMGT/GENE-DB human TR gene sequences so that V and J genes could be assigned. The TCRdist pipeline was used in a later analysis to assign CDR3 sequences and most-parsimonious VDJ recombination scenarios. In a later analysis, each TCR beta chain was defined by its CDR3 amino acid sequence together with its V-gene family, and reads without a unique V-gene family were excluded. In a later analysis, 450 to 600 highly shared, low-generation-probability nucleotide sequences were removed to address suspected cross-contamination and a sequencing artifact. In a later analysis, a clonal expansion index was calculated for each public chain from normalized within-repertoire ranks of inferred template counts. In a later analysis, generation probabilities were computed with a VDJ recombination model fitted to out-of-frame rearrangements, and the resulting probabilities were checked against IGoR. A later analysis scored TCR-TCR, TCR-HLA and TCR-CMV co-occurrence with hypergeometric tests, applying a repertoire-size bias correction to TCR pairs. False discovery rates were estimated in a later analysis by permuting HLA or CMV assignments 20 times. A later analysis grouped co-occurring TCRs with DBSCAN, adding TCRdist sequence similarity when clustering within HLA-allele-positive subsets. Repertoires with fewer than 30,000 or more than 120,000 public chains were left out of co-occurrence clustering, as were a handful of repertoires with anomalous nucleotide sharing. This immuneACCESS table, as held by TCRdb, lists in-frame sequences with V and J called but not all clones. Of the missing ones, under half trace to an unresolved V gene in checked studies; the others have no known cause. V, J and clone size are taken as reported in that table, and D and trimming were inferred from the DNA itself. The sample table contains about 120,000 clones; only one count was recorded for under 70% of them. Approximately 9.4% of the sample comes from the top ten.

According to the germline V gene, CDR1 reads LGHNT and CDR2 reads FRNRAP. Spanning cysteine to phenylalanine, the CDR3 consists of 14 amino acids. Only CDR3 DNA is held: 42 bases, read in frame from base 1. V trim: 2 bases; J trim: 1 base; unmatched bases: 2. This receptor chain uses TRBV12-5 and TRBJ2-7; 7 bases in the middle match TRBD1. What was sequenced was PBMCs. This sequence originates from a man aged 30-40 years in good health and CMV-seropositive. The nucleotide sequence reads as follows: TGTGCTAGTGGTTTGCAGGGGGTTTCCTACGAGCAGTACTTC. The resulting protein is CASGLQGVSYEQYF.